The 27 T cell receptor beta chains below all came from one sample that was sequenced in a study of T cells in Graves' hyperthyroidism and ophthalmopathy. Amplification yielded TCR beta CDR3 regions, with RNA transcripts as the source. First-round RT-PCR with HTBI primers amplified the TCR CDR3 region. Each CDR3 protein is one row after TCRdb ran MiXCR on the multiplex PCR reads. The data show about 530,000 distinct CDR3 sequences, 17% seen once. Source material: blood. These receptors originate from a woman aged 18 to 35 with Graves' ophthalmopathy.

This sequence joins TRBV24-1 and TRBJ1-1; no reliable D call. CDR1 is KGHDR, CDR2 SFDVKD, per germline. The CDR3 runs to 12 residues. The ends were cut back, 6 bases at V and 7 bases at J, with 11 bases in the middle. In nucleotides, the CDR3 is TGTGCCACCAGTAATCCGGGCGGTGAAGCTTTCTTT. Protein: CATSNPGGEAFF.

This clonotype was observed a handful of times. This chain uses TRBV6-1 with TRBJ2-1; TRBD2 matches 12 bases. V shed 6 bases, J shed 5 bases, and the junction held 2 bases outside the gene matches. From germline, CDR1 is MNHNS and CDR2 SASEGT. The CDR3 has 14 residues. This CDR3 is CASRTSGGNNEQFF. CDR3 DNA sequence: TGTGCCAGCAGGACTAGCGGGGGAAACAATGAGCAGTTCTTC.

The chain combines TRBV27 with TRBJ1-3; 9 bases line up with TRBD1. J lost 4 bases, V lost 4 bases, and 8 bases had no gene match. CDR1 MNHEY and CDR2 SMNVEV come from the germline V gene (reference sequence). The CDR3 totals 16 residues. For the CDR3, the DNA is TGTGCCAGCAGTTCTGGGACAGGGTATAACGGAAACACCATATATTTT. Amino acid sequence: CASSSGTGYNGNTIYF.

The chain uses TRBV3-1 and TRBJ2-7; no clear D. Germline assignment: CDR1 LGHDT and CDR2 YNNKEL (reference sequence). V was pared by 3 bases and J by 0 bases, with 9 bases between. The CDR3 covers 14 residues. For the CDR3, the DNA is TGTGCCAGCAGCCAGGAACAGCTCTCCTACGAGCAGTACTTC. Its translation: CASSQEQLSYEQYF.

This clonotype was seen ten or more times. J is TRBJ1-2 and V is TRBV20-1; D possibly corresponds to TRBD1 (5 bases). V lost 5 bases and J 2 bases, leaving 9 bases between the germline ends. Looked up from germline, CDR1 is DFQATT and CDR2 is SNEGSKA (reference sequence). The CDR3 contains 12 residues. CDR3 in amino acids: CSADRQNYGYTF. The CDR3 DNA reads TGCAGTGCTGACCGACAGAACTATGGCTACACCTTC.

This clonotype has a count of ten or more. The V and J genes are TRBV11-3 and TRBJ2-1, with TRBD2 identical over 14 bases. Germline trimming cut 4 bases from V and 1 base from J; bases unmatched to any gene: 9. Germline lookup yields CDR1 SGHNT and CDR2 YENEEA. This CDR3 comprises 19 residues. The CDR3 region has the DNA TGTGCCAGCAGCTCCTGGACTAGCGGGAGGCTTGGTTCCTACAATGAGCAGTTCTTC. Residues: CASSSWTSGRLGSYNEQFF.

This clonotype was seen many times. The rearrangement joins TRBV2 to TRBJ2-7; 7 bases agree with TRBD1. CDR3 length: 11 residues. The V gene end was trimmed by 6 bases and the J gene end by 5 bases; junction bases not matched to a gene: 1. Germline V CDR1 and CDR2: SNHLY, FYNNEI. DNA of the CDR3: TGTGCCAGCAGACAGGGGAACGAGCAGTACTTC. Amino acid sequence: CASRQGNEQYF.

The rearrangement uses TRBV7-2 and TRBJ2-7, with no clear D. The V end lost 7 bases, the J end lost 1 base, and 14 bases lay between the germline ends. The CDR3 extends over 14 amino acids. Per germline, CDR1 SGHTA and CDR2 FQGNSA. CDR3 sequence: CASTLPGLSYEQYF. The DNA of the CDR3 is TGTGCCAGCACCCTGCCCGGCTTATCCTACGAGCAGTACTTC.

This clonotype turned up a few times. This chain joins TRBV20-1 and TRBJ2-6; D tentatively fits TRBD1 or TRBD2 (5 bases each). V dropped 4 bases and J dropped 0 bases, with 19 bases sitting between them. Per the germline V gene, CDR1 is DFQATT and CDR2 is SNEGSKA (reference sequence). The length of the CDR3 is 18 residues. The CDR3 loop is CSAIPGWGYDSGANVLTF. The CDR3 DNA sequence: TGCAGTGCTATCCCGGGTTGGGGGTATGACTCTGGGGCCAACGTCCTGACTTTC.

Ten or more counts support this clonotype. The chain combines TRBV6-1 with TRBJ2-7; TRBD2 matches at 10 bases. The CDR3 length is 17 residues. The V gene end was trimmed by 1 base and the J gene end by 3 bases; junction bases not matched to a gene: 9. Germline CDR1 is MNHNS and CDR2 is SASEGT. CDR3 sequence (DNA): TGTGCCAGCAGTGAAGGTGTTGCTAGCGGGGGAAACTACGAGCAGTACTTC. Its protein is CASSEGVASGGNYEQYF.

This clonotype was observed a handful of times. The chain combines TRBV5-1 with TRBJ2-2; D gene uncertain. Trimming left V 3 bases short and J 0 bases short, with 9 bases between. The germline V gene has CDR1 SGHRS and CDR2 YFSETQ. The CDR3 runs 15 residues. The CDR3 reads CASSSLSANTGELFF. The CDR3 region has the DNA TGCGCCAGCAGCTCCCTGAGTGCGAACACCGGGGAGCTGTTTTTT.

This clonotype has a count of ten or more. The CDR3 protein is CASSYGYQETQYF. For the CDR3, the DNA is TGTGCCAGCAGCTACGGATACCAAGAGACCCAGTACTTC. J is TRBJ2-5 and V is TRBV7-3; D unclear. The length of the CDR3 is 13 residues. V was clipped by 4 bases and J by 0 bases, with 6 bases between them. Germline-derived CDR1 and CDR2 are SGHTA and FQGTGA.

V usage is TRBV7-9 and J usage is TRBJ2-7, with D possibly TRBD2 on 6 matching bases. Germline V gene sequence: CDR1 SEHNR, CDR2 FQNEAQ (reference sequence). This CDR3 spans 14 amino acids. Trimming shortened V by 4 bases and J by 5 bases, and 15 bases separated the two germline ends. CDR3: CASSSGGSLDEQYF. The CDR3 coding sequence is TGTGCCAGCAGCTCCGGGGGTTCCCTCGACGAGCAGTACTTC.

CDR3 nucleotides: TGTGCCAGCAGGTTAAGGGACAACTCTGGAAACACCATATATTTT. Translated, it gives CASRLRDNSGNTIYF. The chain joins TRBV2 to TRBJ1-3; D may be TRBD1 (6 bases). This CDR3 is built from 15 residues. V gave up 6 bases and J gave up 0 bases, with 12 bases separating them. Per germline, CDR1 SNHLY and CDR2 FYNNEI.

This clonotype was picked up many times. The rearrangement links TRBV28 to TRBJ2-5; no clear D gene. The V and J ends lost 5 bases and 1 base respectively, with 11 bases between them. CDR3 length: 14 amino acids. CDR1 is MDHEN, CDR2 SYDVKM, per germline. The CDR3 protein is CASSDNSPQETQYF. Here the CDR3 DNA reads TGTGCCAGCAGTGATAACAGCCCCCAAGAGACCCAGTACTTC.

This clonotype came up a few times. J is TRBJ2-5 and V is TRBV6-4, with D unresolved. The CDR3 contains 11 residues. CDR1 and CDR2 (germline): MRHNA, SNTAGT. V was trimmed by 8 bases and J by 5 bases, leaving 9 bases between them. The CDR3 spells CASGPSETQYF. CDR3 sequence (DNA): TGTGCCAGCGGACCGTCGGAGACCCAGTACTTC.

The chain combines TRBV12-3 or TRBV12-4 with TRBJ2-1; 8 nucleotides align to TRBD2. Trimming removed 6 bases from V and 5 bases from J; junction bases left unmatched: 6. The CDR3 contains 14 residues. The CDR3 DNA reads TGTGCCAGCAGCCCCGGGGGGGCGCACAATGAGCAGTTCTTC. It encodes CASSPGGAHNEQFF.

In this sample, this clonotype turned up many times. The chain has TRBV15 and TRBJ2-1; D is undetermined. Germline V gene sequence: CDR1 LNHNV, CDR2 YYDKDF (reference sequence). The CDR3 runs to 14 residues. Deletions cut 3 bases from V and 4 bases from J, with 10 bases between. The CDR3 sequence: CATSSDGLYNEQFF. In DNA form, the CDR3 reads TGTGCCACCAGCAGCGACGGGCTTTACAATGAGCAGTTCTTC.

This clonotype was counted only a few times. The chain couples TRBV5-1 to TRBJ2-3; 10 bases are shared with TRBD2. The CDR3 sequence is 16 residues long. From germline, CDR1 is SGHRS and CDR2 YFSETQ. The V gene end was trimmed by 0 bases and the J gene end by 0 bases; junction bases not matched to a gene: 1. The CDR3 sequence: CASSLASGGSTDTQYF. The DNA for the CDR3 is TGCGCCAGCAGCTTGGCTAGCGGGGGAAGCACAGATACGCAGTATTTT.

This sequence joins TRBV7-6 and TRBJ2-7, with a possible D match to TRBD2 (5 bases). This CDR3 contains 17 residues. Germline V gene sequence: CDR1 SGHVS, CDR2 FNYEAQ. The germline V and J ends were trimmed by 1 base and 0 bases, with 16 bases remaining between them. CDR3 amino acids: CASSLVSGATSSYEQYF. The CDR3 DNA sequence: TGTGCCAGCAGCTTAGTGAGCGGCGCGACGAGCTCCTACGAGCAGTACTTC.

V gene TRBV19 combines with J gene TRBJ2-3; 7 nucleotides line up with TRBD1. The CDR3 has 15 residues. The ends lost 7 bases at V and 3 bases at J; junction bases unmatched: 10. Germline assignment: CDR1 LNHDA and CDR2 SQIVND (reference sequence). The CDR3 region is CASTPSQQGTDTQYF. The CDR3 bases are TGTGCCAGTACCCCTTCTCAACAGGGGACAGATACGCAGTATTTT.

There are many counts of this clonotype. The chain combines TRBV11-1 with TRBJ2-1, with D uncertain. Germline V lookup: CDR1 SGHAT, CDR2 FQDESV (reference sequence). The length of the CDR3 is 14 residues. V was trimmed by 5 bases and J by 4 bases, leaving 12 bases between them. The CDR3, as DNA: TGTGCCAGCAGCCATACTCCGTCATACAATGAGCAGTTCTTC. Translation: CASSHTPSYNEQFF.

This clonotype was counted at least ten times. The chain links TRBV12-3 or TRBV12-4 to TRBJ2-5; no clear D. The CDR3 totals 13 residues. V gave up 4 bases and J gave up 5 bases, with 11 bases separating them. The DNA of the CDR3 is TGTGCCAGCAGTTCTGGGGTCGGGGAGACCCAGTACTTC. It is translated as CASSSGVGETQYF.

This clonotype has ten or more counts. The chain uses TRBV5-1 and TRBJ1-5; no definite D call. Germline V CDR1 and CDR2: SGHRS, YFSETQ. This CDR3 region has 15 residues. Trimming took off 0 bases at V and 7 bases at J, with 14 bases between the two ends. The CDR3 sequence is CASSLEGIVGQPQHF. The CDR3 DNA sequence: TGCGCCAGCAGCTTGGAGGGTATAGTGGGCCAGCCCCAGCATTTT.

V and J are TRBV18 and TRBJ2-7; 7 bases align to TRBD2. The CDR3 extends over 15 amino acids. V shed 3 bases, J shed 5 bases, and the junction held 10 bases outside the gene matches. Per the germline V gene, CDR1 is KGHSH and CDR2 is LQKENI. CDR3 sequence (DNA): TGTGCCAGCTCACCCAGGGCAGATGGGAGGGACGAGCAGTACTTC. This translates into CASSPRADGRDEQYF.

Only a few counts were recorded for this clonotype. The genes are TRBV20-1 and TRBJ1-1; D might be TRBD1 (5 bases). The CDR3 covers 16 residues. Trimming removed 0 bases at V and 1 base at J, with 15 bases between. The germline CDR1 and CDR2 sequences are DFQATT and SNEGSKA (reference sequence). This chain's CDR3 is CSARDSRRGTNTEAFF. The CDR3 DNA reads TGCAGTGCTAGAGATTCTAGACGGGGCACGAACACTGAAGCTTTCTTT.

V gene TRBV7-8 combines with J gene TRBJ2-7; D is undetermined. V was shortened by 2 bases and J by 2 bases, with 13 bases between the two germline ends. The CDR3 is 15 residues long. Germline CDR1 and CDR2: SGHVS and FQNEAQ. The CDR3 DNA reads TGTGCCAGCAGCTTATCACCCGACCTGACCTACGAGCAGTACTTC. Translation gives CASSLSPDLTYEQYF.